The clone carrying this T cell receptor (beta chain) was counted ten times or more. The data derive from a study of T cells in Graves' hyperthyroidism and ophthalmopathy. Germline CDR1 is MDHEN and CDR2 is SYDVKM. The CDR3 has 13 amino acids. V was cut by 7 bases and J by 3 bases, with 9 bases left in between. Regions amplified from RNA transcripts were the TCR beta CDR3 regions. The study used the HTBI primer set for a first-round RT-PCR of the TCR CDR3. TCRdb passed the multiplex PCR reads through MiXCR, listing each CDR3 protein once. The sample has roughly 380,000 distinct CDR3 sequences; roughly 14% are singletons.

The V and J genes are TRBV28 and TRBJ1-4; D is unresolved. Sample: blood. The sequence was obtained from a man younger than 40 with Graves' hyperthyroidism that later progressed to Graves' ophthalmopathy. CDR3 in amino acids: CASKGGSNEKLFF. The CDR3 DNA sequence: TGTGCCAGCAAAGGCGGTTCTAATGAAAAACTGTTTTTT.